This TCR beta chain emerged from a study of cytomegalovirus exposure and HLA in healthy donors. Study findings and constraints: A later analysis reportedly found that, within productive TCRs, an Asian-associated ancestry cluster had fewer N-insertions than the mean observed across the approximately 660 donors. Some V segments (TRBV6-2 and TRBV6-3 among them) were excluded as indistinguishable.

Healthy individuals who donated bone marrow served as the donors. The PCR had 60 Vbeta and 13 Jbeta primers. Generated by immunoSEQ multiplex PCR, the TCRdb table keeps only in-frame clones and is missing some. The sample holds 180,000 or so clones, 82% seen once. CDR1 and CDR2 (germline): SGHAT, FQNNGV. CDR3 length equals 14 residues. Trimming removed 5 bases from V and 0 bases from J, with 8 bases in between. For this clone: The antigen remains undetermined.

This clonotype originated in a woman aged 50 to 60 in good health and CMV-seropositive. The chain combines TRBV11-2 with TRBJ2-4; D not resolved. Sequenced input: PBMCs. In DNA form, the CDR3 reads TGTGCCAGCAGCCCGAGCCTAGCCAAAAACATTCAGTACTTC. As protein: CASSPSLAKNIQYF. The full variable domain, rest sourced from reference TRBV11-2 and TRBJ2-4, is EAGVAQSPRYKIIEKRQSVAFWCNPISGHATLYWYQQILGQGPKLLIQFQNNGVVDDSQLPKDRFSAERLKGVDSTLKIQPAKLEDSAVYLCASSPSLAKNIQYFGAGTRLSVL.